This T cell receptor beta chain was identified during a study of T-cell reconstitution after alpha-beta-depleted transplantation in children. The CDR3 runs 12 residues. V was pared by 3 bases and J by 4 bases, with 8 bases between. Germline loops: CDR1 DFQATT, CDR2 SNEGSKA (reference sequence). Study results and caveats: After one year, T-cell counts and TCRbeta diversity mostly came from new T cells. For some patients, TCRbeta diversity was high at day 60 because of recipient T cells and thymic progenitors that survived. Two months or so post-transplant, alpha-beta T cells reportedly derived from several hundred expanded graft clones.

A library of TCRbeta sequences, prepared with unique molecular identifiers, was generated. TCRdb ran MiXCR on the PCR reads and lists one entry per CDR3 protein. The sample holds 700,000 to 850,000 distinct CDR3 sequences, less than 20% seen once. To note about this clonotype: Antigen specificity is unknown.

The J gene is TRBJ2-3, the V gene TRBV20-1; possibly TRBD2 for D (5 bases). The starting material was PBMCs, mostly from graft donor cells, obtained 360 days after TCRalphabeta/CD19-depleted stem cell transplant. This clonotype was sampled from a male patient under 18 who had a stem cell transplant for acute lymphoblastic leukemia, so the T cells may come from the graft donor. The CDR3 spells CSASQAADTQYF. CDR3 DNA sequence: TGCAGTGCTAGCCAAGCGGCAGATACGCAGTATTTT.